These T cell receptor beta chains were read from a single sample in a study of blood T cell repertoires in COVID-19. Data came from immunoSEQ multiplex PCR; TCRdb stores just in-frame clones and leaves some out. Of 380,000 or so clones in the sample, 81% were seen once. The sample was peripheral blood. The origin of the receptors is a human donor with acute or convalescent COVID-19. The donor label of this sample is uncertain. The CDR3 runs from the conserved cysteine through the conserved F or W. Each record gives: clone size, V gene, J gene, D gene, CDR3 protein, CDR3 DNA. A D gene is named only where the DNA matches it firmly. Only part of the rows carry a size: once, few, many, or a class if the clone is expanded.

few,TRBV7-8,TRBJ1-5,NA,CASSPSGAAYSNQPQHF,TGTGCCAGCAGCCCAAGCGGGGCAGCTTATAGCAATCAGCCCCAGCATTTT
NA,TRBV7-2,TRBJ1-1,NA,CASSLTGLVTEAFF,TGTGCCAGCAGCTTAACAGGGTTAGTCACTGAAGCTTTCTTT
NA,TRBV5-4,TRBJ2-6,NA,CASSVGGTGANVLTF,TGTGCCAGCAGCGTAGGGGGAACCGGGGCCAACGTCCTGACTTTC
NA,TRBV7-2,TRBJ1-1,TRBD1,CASSARTGKVNTEAFF,TGTGCCAGCAGCGCACGGACAGGGAAGGTGAACACTGAAGCTTTCTTT
NA,TRBV2,TRBJ1-1,TRBD1,CASSSLTGVNTEAFF,TGTGCCAGCAGTAGCTTGACAGGGGTGAACACTGAAGCTTTCTTT
NA,TRBV6-2/TRBV6-3,TRBJ1-3,NA,CASSEIAGGARYF,TGTGCCAGCAGTGAGATTGCGGGGGGCGCCAGGTATTTT
once,TRBV2,TRBJ1-6,TRBD1,CASSGRQGASSPLHF,TGTGCCAGCAGTGGAAGACAGGGGGCTAGTTCACCCCTCCACTTT
NA,TRBV7-9,TRBJ2-2,TRBD2,CASSLGTSGATGELFF,TGTGCCAGCAGCTTAGGGACTAGCGGGGCCACCGGGGAGCTGTTTTTT
once,TRBV29-1,TRBJ1-1,NA,CSGTGKTEAFF,TGCAGCGGTACAGGGAAAACTGAAGCTTTCTTT
NA,TRBV7-6,TRBJ2-7,TRBD2,CASSPRGGAASGSGNEQYF,TGTGCCAGCAGCCCAAGAGGGGGTGCCGCTAGCGGGAGCGGAAACGAGCAGTACTTC
NA,TRBV27,TRBJ2-7,TRBD2,CASSLLSGIGNEQYF,TGTGCCAGCAGCCTTCTAAGCGGGATTGGAAACGAGCAGTACTTC
NA,TRBV7-2,TRBJ1-1,NA,CASSPVVGGNTEAFF,TGTGCCAGCAGCCCCGTCGTGGGGGGGAACACTGAAGCTTTCTTT
NA,TRBV27,TRBJ1-6,TRBD1,CASSLGTGGSYNSPLHF,TGTGCCAGCAGTTTGGGGACAGGGGGCTCCTATAATTCACCCCTCCACTTT
NA,TRBV5-1,TRBJ2-7,NA,CASSQNHQRPGRNEQYF,TGCGCCAGCTCACAAAACCATCAGAGGCCAGGGAGGAACGAGCAGTACTTC
NA,TRBV7-9,TRBJ2-2,NA,CASSFYSGNTGELFF,TGTGCCAGCAGCTTCTACAGCGGGAACACCGGGGAGCTGTTTTTT
NA,TRBV7-9,TRBJ2-5,TRBD2,CASTSGTGQETQYF,TGTGCCAGCACTAGCGGGACGGGTCAAGAGACCCAGTACTTC
NA,TRBV5-6,TRBJ2-1,TRBD2,CASSRGLAGGREQFF,TGTGCCAGCAGCCGAGGACTAGCGGGAGGGCGAGAGCAGTTCTTC